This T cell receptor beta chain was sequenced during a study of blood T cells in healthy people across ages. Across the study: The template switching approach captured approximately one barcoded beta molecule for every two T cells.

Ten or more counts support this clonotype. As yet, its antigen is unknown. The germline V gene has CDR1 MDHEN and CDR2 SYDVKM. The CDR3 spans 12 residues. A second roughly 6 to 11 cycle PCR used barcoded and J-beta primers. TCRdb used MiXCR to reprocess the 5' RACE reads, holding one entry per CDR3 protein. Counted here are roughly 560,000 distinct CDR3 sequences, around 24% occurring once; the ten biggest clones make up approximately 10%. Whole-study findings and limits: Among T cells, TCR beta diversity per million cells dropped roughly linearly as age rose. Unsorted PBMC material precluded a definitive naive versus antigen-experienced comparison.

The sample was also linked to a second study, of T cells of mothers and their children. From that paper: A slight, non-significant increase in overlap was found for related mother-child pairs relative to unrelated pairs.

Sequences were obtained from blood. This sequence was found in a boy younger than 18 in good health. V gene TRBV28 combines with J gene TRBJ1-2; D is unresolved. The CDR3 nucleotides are TGTGTCGAGAGCCGCACAAACTATGGCTACACCTTC. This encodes CVESRTNYGYTF.